This TCR beta chain was documented in a study of shared clonotypes between healthy human individuals. This CDR3 region has 15 residues. V was trimmed by 3 bases and J by 8 bases, leaving 19 bases between them. In germline, CDR1 is MNHEY, CDR2 SVGAGI. Here immunoSEQ multiplex PCR was the method, and the copy in TCRdb shows in-frame clones only, minus some. Of under 850,000 clones in the sample, approximately 92% were seen once. CD8 cells classed as naive were CD45RO-negative and positively selected for CCR7, excluding terminally differentiated effector memory CD45RA+ cells. Study observations and caveats: Relative to clonotypes present in all four donors, those not shared had lower generation probabilities. Larger estimated richness was generally seen in naive subsets than in memory subsets. The authors sampled blood alone, and tissue repertoires likely differ.

Of note for this clone: Antigen unknown.

The material sequenced was naive CD8+ T cells sorted from blood. V is TRBV6-5 and J is TRBJ1-2, with unresolved D. The clonotype originates from a man younger than 40 in good health. CDR3 sequence (DNA): TGTGCCAGCAGTTATGGAGGAGGGTCGGCGAAAGGCTACACCTTC. The encoded protein is CASSYGGGSAKGYTF.